A selection of T cell receptor beta chains follows, all from one sample in a study of shared clonotypes between healthy human individuals. TCRdb's table, derived via immunoSEQ multiplex PCR, lists solely in-frame clones and lacks some. The sample yields 1.5 million to 2.5 million clones, about 95% seen once. Sequenced: naive CD8+ T cells sorted from blood. The receptor source for this set is a man aged 18 to 29 in good health. Each CDR3 is given without its conserved first and last residue.

cdr3_length	j_call	v_call	cdr3_aa
14	TRBJ1-1	TRBV4-3	ASSQEAGVLKAEAF
12	TRBJ1-1	TRBV6-5	ASSYNEGSLRAF
11	TRBJ1-1	TRBV6-5	ASSYAEGFEAF
12	TRBJ2-7	TRBV19	ASTIRDGYYEQY
12	TRBJ1-3	TRBV15	ATSRVGTGNTIY
12	TRBJ1-2	TRBV5-1	ASSLDDGVYGYT
13	TRBJ2-7	TRBV14	ASSTRGSGAYEQY
16	TRBJ2-6	TRBV7-8	ASSLVGLAGAGANVLT
12	TRBJ1-1	TRBV4-1	ASLMTATNTEAF
14	TRBJ2-3	TRBV7-9	ASSLAPGPNTDTQY
15	TRBJ2-5	TRBV7-9	ASSWGLAGGNQETQY
10	TRBJ1-1	TRBV30	AWGLGNTEAF
11	TRBJ2-3	TRBV5-1	ASSLGGVDTQY
14	TRBJ2-7	TRBV5-1	ASSGTDRGEPYEQY
13	TRBJ2-2	TRBV11-2	ASSRAGENTGELF
9	TRBJ2-3	TRBV20-1	SAREVYTQY
13	TRBJ2-1	TRBV7-2	ASSLIWVENNEQF
11	TRBJ2-3	TRBV29-1	SPQARDTDTQY
13	TRBJ2-1	TRBV27	ASSLVAGDYNEQF
14	TRBJ2-4	TRBV10-2	ASSESKRGPKNIQY
11	TRBJ2-7	TRBV19	ASSITGVYEQY
13	TRBJ2-5	TRBV5-8	ASSELAGGGETQY